Listed below are T cell receptor beta chains from one sample, sequenced in a study of blood T cell repertoires in COVID-19. Method: immunoSEQ multiplex PCR; TCRdb's copy keeps in-frame clones and lacks some. The repertoire includes 65,000 to 70,000 clones, more than 75% of them detected once, and about 15% sits in the top ten. The source material was peripheral blood. These receptors all come from a man in his forties with COVID-19, enrolled during active disease. Both conserved end residues are trimmed from each CDR3. Each record gives: V gene, CDR3 protein.

TRBV2	ASKASGTTDTQY
TRBV3-1/TRBV3-2	ASSLGLAGGQETQY
TRBV19	ASSILLGGAGANVLT
TRBV3-1/TRBV3-2	ASSQVGGRGYT
TRBV2	ASRTRTETQH
TRBV7-8	ASSFRQGAMTEAF
TRBV3-1/TRBV3-2	ASSLSTGELF
TRBV2	ASTTGPSGGYEQF
TRBV28	ASSSGQIQETQY
TRBV5-1	ASSRIEDSYNEQF
TRBV5-4	ASSLYYSREQY
TRBV24-1	ATSDFPQGARETQY
TRBV10-1	ASSVQGNTEAF
TRBV5-1	ASSNGQEQETQY
TRBV19	ASLSRGTNTEAF
TRBV7-3	ASSLRGHTNEKLF
TRBV9	ASSVPAGGSYNEQF
TRBV6-5	ASSPQTGAQPQH
TRBV5-1	ASSLGQGQETQY
TRBV10-3	AIRGWDSYNEQF
TRBV30	AWSRKPTGAKEKLF
TRBV6-5	ASTTQGRNTEAF
TRBV7-2	ASSLEASTDTQY
TRBV27	ASSLSWSDEQF
TRBV19	ASSMGQGPYT
TRBV1	TSSLTYGGWTEAF
TRBV6-6	ASTTAASTDTQY
TRBV9	ASSEGLAGYLETQY
TRBV19	ASAGEPTYEQY
TRBV28	ASSRDIMGNQPQH
TRBV6-5	ASREAGQPQH
TRBV5-1	ASSLGTGGTDTQY
TRBV1	TSRACGGGAYEQY
TRBV3-1/TRBV3-2	ASSRGVGIANTGELF
TRBV7-2	ASSISSRSSYEQY
TRBV29-1	SAGGIERGQGDILAKNIQY
TRBV30	AWSVEYNEQF
TRBV7-9	ASSLQGNTEAF
TRBV12-3/TRBV12-4	ASSWDRAQPQH
TRBV9	ASSVVEGYGYT
TRBV19	ASSGQGGNQPQH
TRBV2	ATLTRGTPGDNEQF
TRBV28	ASSFGDSPLH